This T cell receptor beta chain is from a study of PD-1 blockade in classical Hodgkin lymphoma. Overall study findings and caveats: By C4D1, CD4+ diversity increased significantly, especially in complete responders.

Germline values: CDR1 PRHDT, CDR2 FYEKMQ (reference sequence). Germline trimming cut 6 bases from V and 5 bases from J; bases unmatched to any gene: 13. This CDR3 comprises 16 residues. For this clone: Its antigen remains unknown.

The data were produced by immunoSEQ multiplex PCR, yet TCRdb's version contains in-frame clones alone and is incomplete. The sample shows some 15,000 clones, more than 70% of them seen only once. Relapses following autologous stem cell transplantation were seen in all patients, with brentuximab vedotin exposure varying. The chain links TRBV13 to TRBJ2-7, with TRBD2 matching 10 bases. The origin of this receptor is a human donor with classical Hodgkin lymphoma. Material: peripheral blood mononuclear cells (PBMCs), obtained before the second cycle of nivolumab. This CDR3 reads CASSSDLAGGRDEQYF. In nucleotides, the CDR3 is TGTGCCAGCAGTTCGGATTTAGCGGGGGGTCGCGACGAGCAGTACTTC.